Listed below are T cell receptor beta chains from one sample, sequenced in a study of T-cell memory formation after mild COVID-19. TCRdb recomputed calls from the 5' RACE reads with MiXCR, one row per CDR3 protein. The sample records about 210,000 distinct CDR3 sequences, roughly 30% being singletons. Material for sequencing was PBMCs or a T cell subset sorted from them (not recorded which). The source is an adult woman who had mild COVID-19 (a few samples of this study predate the infection). Cell type and time point are not known. The CDR3 runs from the conserved cysteine through the conserved F or W. The D gene is left open where the match is weak. Clone size is stated in some rows and not others, as once, few, many or a class when expanded.

>17|TRBJ2-1|TRBV9|.|.
CASSNSFGRSSYNEQFF
TGTGCCAGCAGCAACTCGTTCGGGCGGAGCTCCTACAATGAGCAGTTCTTC
>18|TRBJ2-1|TRBV4-1|TRBD2|.
CASSQGLAGGPSYNEQFF
TGCGCCAGCAGCCAGGGACTAGCGGGGGGGCCGTCCTACAATGAGCAGTTCTTC
>16|TRBJ2-2|TRBV20-1|TRBD2|few
CSALPTSGGGTGELFF
TGCAGTGCTCTTCCGACTAGCGGGGGGGGCACCGGGGAGCTGTTTTTT
>15|TRBJ1-3|TRBV4-1|TRBD1|few
CASSVARGRGNTIYF
TGCGCCAGCAGCGTCGCCAGGGGGAGAGGAAACACCATATATTTT
>15|TRBJ1-1|TRBV9|TRBD1|.
CASGTEQGLSTEAFF
TGTGCCAGCGGTACCGAACAGGGGTTGTCCACTGAAGCTTTCTTT
>19|TRBJ1-5|TRBV24-1|TRBD1|.
CATSDVTGANADGSQPQHF
TGTGCCACCAGTGACGTGACAGGGGCAAATGCGGATGGTAGTCAGCCCCAGCATTTT
>15|TRBJ2-5|TRBV6-1|.|.
CASREGPGNQETQYF
TGTGCCAGCAGGGAGGGACCGGGAAATCAAGAGACCCAGTACTTC
>13|TRBJ1-1|TRBV12-3/TRBV12-4|.|.
CASSLARGNEAFF
TGTGCCAGCAGTTTAGCCCGGGGTAATGAAGCTTTCTTT
>14|TRBJ2-1|TRBV2|TRBD2|.
CASRPGLAGGEQFF
TGTGCCAGCAGACCGGGACTAGCGGGAGGTGAGCAGTTCTTC
>16|TRBJ2-3|TRBV20-1|TRBD2|.
CSALPGLAGGTDTQYF
TGCAGTGCGCTACCGGGACTAGCGGGAGGCACAGATACGCAGTATTTT
>16|TRBJ2-3|TRBV20-1|.|many
CSAPDKAGISTDTQYF
TGCAGTGCCCCAGATAAGGCGGGGATAAGCACAGATACGCAGTATTTT
>15|TRBJ2-1|TRBV15|TRBD2|.
CATSRDLGGWNEQFF
TGTGCCACCAGCAGAGATCTCGGGGGGTGGAATGAGCAGTTCTTC
>17|TRBJ2-5|TRBV7-2|TRBD1|few
CASSVGTVLISQETQYF
TGTGCCAGCAGCGTCGGGACAGTATTGATCTCACAAGAGACCCAGTACTTC